One sample yielded the 21 T cell receptor beta chains listed below, sequenced in a study of early T cells in non-severe SARS-CoV-2 infection (dated by TCRdb to about 2021). Library method: 5' RACE. The run used a NextSeq 500. TCRdb handled the public reads itself, with Q25 trimming in fastp and clone calling in MiXCR, and kept productive beta chains. Each record represents a unique CDR3 protein, reported with the most common genes and DNA among its rows. Present in this sample are around 25,000 distinct CDR3 sequences, more than 4.5% of which were seen just once. The top ten hold about 6.9% of the sample. The sequenced material came from whole blood. These receptors originate from an adult who was a healthcare worker with PCR-confirmed SARS-CoV-2 infection or an uninfected control (not recorded which).

Many counts were recorded for this clonotype. The chain uses TRBV7-2 and TRBJ1-6; 7 nucleotides match TRBD1. The CDR3 runs 15 residues. Germline CDR1 SGHTA, CDR2 FQGNSA. The ends lost 4 bases at V and 7 bases at J; junction bases unmatched: 7. In DNA, the CDR3 is TGTGCCAGCAGCTACGCAGGGACAGCCAATTCACCCCTCCACTTT. It is translated as CASSYAGTANSPLHF.

This clonotype came up many times. The chain is built from TRBV6-4 and TRBJ2-1; 7 bases match TRBD2. Germline CDR1 and CDR2: MRHNA and SNTAGT. Trimming took 6 bases from V and 4 from J; bases not matched to a gene: 9. This CDR3 spans 15 amino acids. CDR3 loop: CASSRSGAKYNEQFF. The CDR3 coding sequence is TGTGCCAGCAGCCGAAGCGGGGCGAAATACAATGAGCAGTTCTTC.

This chain connects TRBV6-6 to TRBJ2-3, with D possibly matching TRBD2 (6 bases). V was pared by 2 bases and J by 8 bases, with 11 bases between. In germline, CDR1 is MNHNY, CDR2 SVGAGI (reference sequence). CDR3 length: 13 amino acids. This chain's CDR3 is CASSYPEEGTQYF. In DNA form, the CDR3 reads TGTGCCAGCAGTTACCCTGAGGAGGGTACGCAGTATTTT.

This clonotype has a handful of counts. This chain connects TRBV29-1 to TRBJ2-1, with 13 bases lining up with TRBD2. This CDR3 contains 15 residues. Germline V gene sequence: CDR1 SQVTM, CDR2 ANQGSEA. Germline trimming cut 3 bases from V and 6 bases from J; bases unmatched to any gene: 5. The CDR3 DNA follows: TGCAGCGTTGACCGAACTAGCGGGGGGGGCAATGAGCAGTTCTTC. Translating gives CSVDRTSGGGNEQFF.

This clonotype was recorded at least ten times. The rearrangement uses TRBV7-9 and TRBJ1-5; tentative D call: TRBD1 (5 bases). CDR3 length equals 17 residues. Between the trimmed V and J ends, which lost 10 bases and 2 bases, there was a span of 24 bases. Per germline, CDR1 SEHNR and CDR2 FQNEAQ (reference sequence). The CDR3: CANYRFPQGFGNQPQHF. In nucleotides, the CDR3 is TGTGCCAACTATCGCTTCCCCCAGGGTTTTGGCAATCAGCCCCAGCATTTT.

This clonotype was seen repeatedly, ten times or more. V and J are TRBV5-1 and TRBJ2-3, with D uncertain. From germline, CDR1 is SGHRS and CDR2 YFSETQ. The V gene lost 0 bases and the J gene lost 1 base, with 9 bases spanning the gap. The CDR3 covers 15 residues. The CDR3: CASSLDRIGTDTQYF. CDR3 in DNA: TGCGCCAGCAGCTTGGACCGAATTGGCACAGATACGCAGTATTTT.

This clonotype was seen at least ten times. V and J are TRBV5-1 and TRBJ2-2; 8 bases map to TRBD1. With V trimmed by 4 bases and J by 3 bases, 5 bases remained unmatched. From germline, CDR1 is SGHRS and CDR2 YFSETQ. The CDR3 consists of 15 residues. The CDR3 DNA sequence: TGCGCCAGCAGCCGCCCGGACAGGGACACCGGGGAGCTGTTTTTT. Translation: CASSRPDRDTGELFF.

This clonotype was counted many times. V is TRBV6-4 and J is TRBJ2-2; a possible D gene is TRBD1 (6 bases). The CDR3 covers 17 residues. V lost 6 bases, J lost 0 bases, and 17 bases lay in between. CDR1 is MRHNA, CDR2 SNTAGT, per germline. The CDR3 DNA follows: TGTGCCAGCAGCCCGACCTACAGGGTTCCGAACACCGGGGAGCTGTTTTTT. Its translation: CASSPTYRVPNTGELFF.

In this sample, this clonotype turned up many times. CDR3 protein: CASSSQGAWGYTF. The CDR3 DNA sequence: TGTGCCAGCAGCTCGCAGGGGGCGTGGGGCTACACCTTC. This chain links TRBV7-2 with TRBJ1-2, with 8 bases matching TRBD1. CDR3 length: 13 residues. Germline values: CDR1 SGHTA, CDR2 FQGNSA. Trimming at V came to 4 bases and at J to 8 bases, leaving 6 bases not matched to a gene.

This clonotype was counted at least ten times. The chain employs TRBV6-2 or TRBV6-3 and TRBJ2-2; D is possibly TRBD1 (5 bases). CDR1 and CDR2 (germline): MNHEY, SVGEGT. The ends were cut back, 4 bases at V and 6 bases at J, with 12 bases in the middle. This CDR3 has 14 amino acids. CDR3 protein: CASSFLTQAGELFF. In DNA, the CDR3 is TGTGCCAGCAGTTTTTTAACACAGGCCGGGGAGCTGTTTTTT.

This chain connects TRBV5-1 to TRBJ2-5; D is unclear. This CDR3 contains 13 residues. The V end was cut by 3 bases, the J end by 6 bases, with 12 bases between. Per germline, CDR1 SGHRS and CDR2 YFSETQ. The CDR3 bases are TGCGCCAGCAGCTACGACTTCGACCAGACCCAGTACTTC. This codes for CASSYDFDQTQYF.

This clonotype was picked up many times. The chain links TRBV29-1 to TRBJ2-3; 7 nucleotides align to TRBD1. With V trimmed by 7 bases and J by 1 base, 5 bases remained unmatched. The CDR3 length is 13 residues. CDR1 and CDR2 from the germline V gene are SQVTM and ANQGSEA. The CDR3 is CSATGARTDTQYF. The CDR3 coding sequence is TGCAGCGCCACAGGGGCCCGCACAGATACGCAGTATTTT.

This clonotype was detected ten times or more. The V call is TRBV2, the J call TRBJ2-1, with D maybe TRBD1 (6 bases). The V gene's germline CDR1 is SNHLY and CDR2 FYNNEI. The ends were cut back, 6 bases at V and 4 bases at J, with 10 bases in the middle. The CDR3 sequence is 13 residues long. CDR3: CASRLDRYNEQFF. As DNA, the CDR3 is TGTGCCAGCAGGTTGGACAGATACAATGAGCAGTTCTTC.

In this sample, this clonotype is medium-sized. Germline and junction disagree at one end, which may indicate a read error. J is TRBJ2-7 and V is TRBV6-1, with 8 bases identical to TRBD2. Germline V CDR1 and CDR2: MNHNS, SASEGT. This CDR3 has 13 amino acids. This chain's CDR3 is CASREGLAPEQYF. DNA of the CDR3: TGTGCCAGCAGGGAAGGACTAGCCCCCGAGCAGTACTTC.

This clonotype was recorded many times. The chain employs TRBV20-1 and TRBJ2-7; a possible D gene is TRBD2 (7 bases). This CDR3 region has 16 residues. Between the trimmed V and J ends, which lost 1 base and 1 base, there was a span of 17 bases. The germline CDR1 and CDR2 sequences are DFQATT and SNEGSKA (reference sequence). CDR3 sequence (DNA): TGCAGTGCTAGAGGCCCCCGGGGGGCCGGTTCCTACGAGCAGTACTTC. This codes for CSARGPRGAGSYEQYF.

This clonotype was counted many times. This chain links TRBV6-1 with TRBJ2-3, with a tentative D call TRBD2 (5 bases). V was trimmed by 10 bases and J by 1 base, leaving 12 bases between them. In germline, CDR1 is MNHNS, CDR2 SASEGT. The CDR3 is 13 residues long. CDR3 in amino acids: CATIGLRTDTQYF. The CDR3, as DNA: TGTGCCACCATAGGACTTCGCACAGATACGCAGTATTTT.

There are many counts of this clonotype. The chain has TRBV28 and TRBJ2-7; possibly TRBD1 for D (6 bases). The V gene lost 1 base and the J gene lost 1 base, with 20 bases spanning the gap. Germline assignment: CDR1 MDHEN and CDR2 SYDVKM. This CDR3 is built from 18 residues. CDR3 in amino acids: CASSLLLPLDRISYEQYF. In DNA form, the CDR3 reads TGTGCCAGCAGTTTATTATTACCCTTGGACAGAATTTCCTACGAGCAGTACTTC.

Here the CDR3 reads CASSPPLEGGNNEQFF. The CDR3 nucleotides are TGTGCCAGCAGTCCCCCCCTAGAGGGAGGGAATAATGAGCAGTTCTTC. V is TRBV28 and J is TRBJ2-1, with TRBD2 matching 7 bases. The CDR3 has 16 amino acids. Trimming removed 5 bases from V and 7 bases from J; junction bases left unmatched: 14. Germline V lookup: CDR1 MDHEN, CDR2 SYDVKM.

This clonotype was counted many times. The chain links TRBV7-9 to TRBJ1-1; D call uncertain. The germline V and J ends were trimmed by 4 bases and 1 base, with 13 bases remaining between them. The CDR3 loop spans 15 amino acids. In germline, CDR1 is SEHNR, CDR2 FQNEAQ (reference sequence). CDR3 in amino acids: CASSSPDGQNTEAFF. The CDR3 bases are TGTGCCAGCAGCTCTCCAGACGGGCAGAACACTGAAGCTTTCTTT.

This clonotype was recorded many times. The rearrangement links TRBV6-1 to TRBJ2-7; D possibly uses TRBD1 or TRBD2 (5 bases each). The CDR3 runs 15 residues. V was shortened by 5 bases and J by 4 bases, with 18 bases between the two germline ends. CDR1 MNHNS and CDR2 SASEGT come from the germline V gene. DNA of the CDR3: TGTGCCAGCAGTTACCAACCGGGACCGCCTTACGAGCAGTACTTC. Translating it yields CASSYQPGPPYEQYF.

The sample holds a few counts of this clonotype. V usage is TRBV24-1 and J usage is TRBJ2-3; D possibly corresponds to TRBD2 (5 bases). Between the trimmed V and J ends, which lost 4 bases and 3 bases, there was a span of 16 bases. Germline CDR1 reads KGHDR; CDR2 reads SFDVKD. This CDR3 is 16 amino acids long. Here the CDR3 DNA reads TGTGCCACCAGTGACCCCCGGGGTCTTGGGACAGATACGCAGTATTTT. As protein: CATSDPRGLGTDTQYF.